Listed here are 16 T cell receptor beta chains from one sample, sequenced in a study of post-analysis software for immune sequencing data. Study results and limitations: Compared with controls, patients had more of 4 to 6 TRBV segments, including TRBV5-6, TRBV5-1 and TRBV20-1.

Antigens for these TCRs are unknown. Unique-molecular-identifier-tagged TCR beta cDNA libraries were used. MiXCR was run by TCRdb on the PCR reads, yielding one entry per CDR3 protein. The table lists some 240,000 distinct CDR3 sequences, approximately 34% of them singletons. The sequenced sample consisted of blood. Receptors were obtained from a girl aged 5 to 17 with multiple sclerosis.

This clonotype has more than one count but fewer than ten. The chain combines TRBV29-1 with TRBJ1-3; a possible D gene is TRBD1 (6 bases). In germline, CDR1 is SQVTM, CDR2 ANQGSEA. The CDR3 is 14 residues long. Trimming pared 5 bases from V and 0 bases from J, leaving 11 bases between. The CDR3 is CSVIRGHSGNTIYF. For the CDR3, the DNA is TGCAGCGTTATCAGGGGCCACTCTGGAAACACCATATATTTT.

This clonotype was found many times. This sequence joins TRBV5-1 and TRBJ2-5; possible D gene TRBD2, 7 bases. There are 15 residues in the CDR3. Deletions cut 7 bases from V and 2 bases from J, with 18 bases between. Germline V gene lookup returns CDR1 SGHRS and CDR2 YFSETQ. Here the CDR3 reads CASALTGGSQETQYF. In DNA, the CDR3 is TGCGCCAGCGCCCTTACGGGGGGCTCACAAGAGACCCAGTACTTC.

This clonotype turned up a few times. This rearrangement joins TRBV9 to TRBJ2-2; D uncertain. The germline V and J ends were trimmed by 3 bases and 4 bases, with 7 bases remaining between them. From germline, CDR1 is SGDLS and CDR2 YYNGEE. The CDR3 runs to 13 residues. The CDR3 coding sequence is TGTGCCAGCAGCGCCTCTTCCACCGGGGAGCTGTTTTTT. Protein sequence: CASSASSTGELFF.

This clonotype was seen repeatedly, ten times or more. V gene TRBV6-5 combines with J gene TRBJ2-1, with D unclear. CDR3 length: 16 residues. Germline V gives CDR1 MNHEY, CDR2 SVGAGI. Trimming cost V 5 bases and J 0 bases, with 14 bases left between them. The CDR3 DNA is TGTGCCAGCAGTCTCCGCCCCGAGAGCTCCTACAATGAGCAGTTCTTC. It specifies CASSLRPESSYNEQFF.

Turning to this clonotype: This sequence may be a read error, since a much larger clone differs from it by one base. The chain links TRBV6-5 to TRBJ1-5; tentative D call: TRBD1 (5 bases). Germline V gene lookup returns CDR1 MNHEY and CDR2 SVGAGI. The length of the CDR3 is 13 residues. CDR3 bases: TGTGTCAGCAGAAGACAGCTCAATCAGCCCCAGCATTTT. Its translation is CVSRRQLNQPQHF.

As for this clonotype: A read error may explain this, as a much larger clone is one base away. The chain carries TRBV21-1 and TRBJ1-4; TRBD1 is the table's D call and was not checked against the DNA. TRBV21-1 is termed a pseudogene. The CDR3 totals 16 residues. The CDR3 DNA sequence: TGTGCCAGCAGCAAAAAAATGGGCGTCCATAATGAAAAACTGTTTTTT. Amino acid sequence: CASSKKMGVHNEKLFF.

The table lists this clonotype with a few counts. The chain employs TRBV7-9 and TRBJ1-1, with a tentative D call TRBD1 (6 bases). CDR1 and CDR2 (germline): SEHNR, FQNEAQ (reference sequence). The V gene lost 1 base and the J gene lost 0 bases, with 9 bases spanning the gap. CDR3 length: 15 amino acids. The CDR3 is CASSLEGGVNTEAFF. DNA of the CDR3: TGTGCCAGCAGCTTAGAGGGGGGAGTGAACACTGAAGCTTTCTTT. Variable domain in full (rest from reference TRBV7-9 and TRBJ1-1): DTGVSQNPRHKITKRGQNVTFRCDPISEHNRLYWYRQTLGQGPEFLTYFQNEAQLEKSRLLSDRFSAERPKGSFSTLEIQRTEQGDSAMYLCASSLEGGVNTEAFFGQGTRLTVV.

This clonotype showed up many times. J is TRBJ1-5 and V is TRBV28; D unclear. V was shortened by 5 bases and J by 6 bases, with 8 bases between the two germline ends. This CDR3 contains 12 residues. CDR1 is MDHEN, CDR2 SYDVKM, per germline. The DNA for the CDR3 is TGTGCCAGCAGTACATGGGGTCAGCCCCAGCATTTT. Translation: CASSTWGQPQHF.

This clonotype was seen ten or more times. This chain connects TRBV2 to TRBJ1-5; D remains ambiguous. The V end was cut by 5 bases, the J end by 0 bases, with 8 bases between. The CDR3 is made up of 14 amino acids. Germline CDR1 SNHLY, CDR2 FYNNEI. The CDR3 DNA follows: TGTGCCAGCAGTTCTGGTTTTAGCAATCAGCCCCAGCATTTT. This encodes CASSSGFSNQPQHF.

This rearrangement joins TRBV7-2 to TRBJ2-3, with 10 bases identical to TRBD1. The CDR3 has 12 amino acids. J lost 10 bases, V lost 5 bases, and 3 bases had no gene match. Germline V lookup: CDR1 SGHTA, CDR2 FQGNSA. DNA of the CDR3: TGTGCCAGCAGCCGGACAGGGGGGGCGCAGTATTTT. Protein product: CASSRTGGAQYF.

In the case of this clonotype: A much larger clone lies a single base off, so this may be a read error. The rearrangement links TRBV5-1 to TRBJ2-5, with D unresolved. Germline CDR1 and CDR2: SGHRS and YFSETQ. This CDR3 has 14 residues. The CDR3 region is CTSSLAGSQETQYF. In nucleotides, the CDR3 is TGCACCAGCAGCTTGGCTGGCAGCCAAGAGACCCAGTACTTC.

This clonotype was detected many times. The CDR3 nucleotides read TGTGCCAGCAGAACTAGCGGGAGGTACACAGATACGCAGTATTTT. Protein product: CASRTSGRYTDTQYF. The genes are TRBV12-3 or TRBV12-4 and TRBJ2-3; 12 bases are a match to TRBD2. Germline trimming cut 6 bases from V and 2 bases from J; bases unmatched to any gene: 3. The CDR3 sequence is 15 residues long.

This clonotype has ten or more counts. In DNA, the CDR3 is TGTGCCATCAGTGCTTCCGGGGGGCAGTTCTTC. Protein: CAISASGGQFF. The J gene is TRBJ2-1, the V gene TRBV10-3, with D perhaps matching TRBD2 (6 bases). From germline, CDR1 is ENHRY and CDR2 SYGVKD. This CDR3 is built from 11 residues. V was shortened by 4 bases and J by 12 bases, with 10 bases between the two germline ends.

V usage is TRBV6-5 and J usage is TRBJ2-7; 7 bases align to TRBD1. Germline loops: CDR1 MNHEY, CDR2 SVGAGI. V shed 7 bases and J 0 bases; nucleotides not matched to a gene: 9. This CDR3 has 15 residues. CDR3 sequence (DNA): TGTGCCAGCAACCCGGGACAGAAGAGCTCCTACGAGCAGTACTTC. Protein sequence: CASNPGQKSSYEQYF.

There are many counts of this clonotype. The CDR3 nucleotides read TGTGCCAGCAGCCAAGATGGAAGGGGTGGGGCCAACGTCCTGACTTTC. It encodes CASSQDGRGGANVLTF. The rearrangement uses TRBV4-2 and TRBJ2-6; maybe TRBD1 (5 bases). CDR1 is LGHNA, CDR2 YNFKEQ, per germline. Trimming left V 0 bases short and J 3 bases short, with 9 bases between. This CDR3 comprises 16 residues.

V gene TRBV7-2 combines with J gene TRBJ2-7; 7 nucleotides line up with TRBD2. CDR1 is SGHTA, CDR2 FQGNSA, per germline. This CDR3 is built from 14 residues. Trimming cost V 3 bases and J 3 bases; bases outside gene matches: 5. The CDR3 loop reads CASSFAGEGYEQYF. The CDR3, as DNA: TGTGCCAGCAGCTTTGCGGGAGAGGGCTACGAGCAGTACTTC.